The 31 T cell receptor beta chains reported below all come from one sample, sequenced in a study of cytomegalovirus exposure and HLA in healthy donors. In the PCR, 60 Vbeta and 13 Jbeta primers were used. Only in-frame clones appear in the TCRdb table, and some are missing; sequencing was by immunoSEQ multiplex PCR. The sample gives some 180,000 clones, around 76% of which show up once; about 1.6% is in the top ten. Sequenced sample: PBMCs. These receptors were obtained from a man aged 40-49 years in good health and CMV-seronegative.

DNA for the CDR3: TGCGCCAGCAGCCACTCCGGGACAGGGCGGGATGAAGCTTTCTTT. Its protein is CASSHSGTGRDEAFF. The gene calls are TRBV4-1 and TRBJ1-1; 9 positions match TRBD1. The CDR3 has 15 residues. Germline CDR1 MGHRA, CDR2 YSYEKL. Trimming cost V 3 bases and J 7 bases; bases outside gene matches: 9.

This chain links TRBV7-8 with TRBJ2-6; no definite D call. Trimming took off 5 bases at V and 0 bases at J, with 26 bases between the two ends. CDR1 is SGHVS, CDR2 FQNEAQ, per germline. The CDR3 covers 21 residues. CDR3 sequence: CASSPPTAKRTPISGANVLTF. The CDR3 DNA reads as TGTGCCAGCAGCCCACCCACGGCAAAGCGAACCCCTATCTCTGGGGCCAACGTCCTGACTTTC.

This chain joins TRBV4-3 and TRBJ2-7; possible D gene TRBD1, 6 bases. The CDR3 is 14 amino acids. Trimming pared 1 base from V and 4 bases from J, leaving 11 bases between. Germline V lookup: CDR1 LGHNA, CDR2 YSLEER. The CDR3 here is CASSQGVRGYEQYF. In DNA, the CDR3 is TGCGCCAGCAGCCAAGGGGTTAGGGGGTACGAGCAGTACTTC.

The chain couples TRBV5-4 to TRBJ2-5; the D gene is possibly TRBD2 (5 bases). The CDR3 contains 14 residues. V was cut by 1 base and J by 0 bases, with 7 bases left in between. Germline V gives CDR1 SGHNT, CDR2 YYREEE (reference sequence). The CDR3 sequence is CASSLTADQETQYF. Written as DNA, the CDR3 is TGTGCCAGCAGCTTGACAGCGGACCAAGAGACCCAGTACTTC.

The V call is TRBV30, the J call TRBJ2-1, with a weak D call TRBD1 (6 bases). CDR3 length: 12 amino acids. The germline CDR1 and CDR2 sequences are GTSNPN and SVGIG (reference sequence). V shed 2 bases and J shed 15 bases, with 17 bases lying between them. The CDR3, as DNA: TGTGCCTGGAGTCCCAGGGGAAGTGGTCTGTTCTTC. This codes for CAWSPRGSGLFF.

This clone was recorded once. This chain's CDR3 is CASSEYRTAGGSYEQYF. DNA of the CDR3: TGTGCCAGCAGTGAATATAGGACTGCCGGGGGGTCCTACGAGCAGTACTTC. The chain employs TRBV25-1 and TRBJ2-7; the match to TRBD2 covers 7 bases. This CDR3 is built from 17 residues. Per the germline V gene, CDR1 is MGHDK and CDR2 is SYGVNS. V lost 0 bases to trimming and J lost 1 base; unmatched junction nucleotides: 9.

CDR3 coding DNA: TGCGCCAGCAGCTTCTGGACAGATCTCACCGGGGAGCTGTTTTTT. Its translation is CASSFWTDLTGELFF. This chain links TRBV5-1 with TRBJ2-2; a weak D match, TRBD1 (6 bases). Germline loops: CDR1 SGHRS, CDR2 YFSETQ. V shed 2 bases and J shed 4 bases, with 12 bases lying between them. The CDR3 loop spans 15 amino acids.

The chain carries TRBV27 and TRBJ1-4; the D gene is possibly TRBD1 (5 bases). Germline lookup yields CDR1 MNHEY and CDR2 SMNVEV (reference sequence). This CDR3 contains 15 residues. V gave up 3 bases and J gave up 1 base, with 9 bases separating them. CDR3 sequence (DNA): TGTGCCAGCAGTTTTAGGAGGGGAACTAATGAAAAACTGTTTTTT. Translating gives CASSFRRGTNEKLFF.

The rearrangement links TRBV13 to TRBJ2-1, with TRBD1 matching 9 bases. Losses at the gene ends were 5 bases for V and 0 bases for J; bases not matched to a gene: 11. The CDR3 totals 18 residues. Germline loops: CDR1 PRHDT, CDR2 FYEKMQ (reference sequence). DNA of the CDR3: TGTGCCAGCAGCCCCTCCCGCGGGACAGGGCGCTCCTACAATGAGCAGTTCTTC. Its translation is CASSPSRGTGRSYNEQFF.

The CDR3 coding sequence is TGTGCCAGTAGGGGTGGAGCTAGCGTTTGGTCTACGGATACGCAGTATTTT. Translation gives CASRGGASVWSTDTQYF. This chain links TRBV19 with TRBJ2-3; D perhaps matches TRBD2 (6 bases). V was shortened by 6 bases and J by 6 bases, with 25 bases between the two germline ends. The CDR3 totals 17 residues. The germline gives CDR1 LNHDA, CDR2 SQIVND (reference sequence).

The V gene is TRBV19, the J gene TRBJ1-5, with 9 bases lining up with TRBD1. J was trimmed by 6 bases and V by 6 bases; bases with no gene match: 12. Germline CDR1 and CDR2: LNHDA and SQIVND (reference sequence). This CDR3 has 16 amino acids. The CDR3: CASRTRGDRVAQPQHF. In DNA, the CDR3 is TGTGCCAGTAGGACTAGGGGGGACAGGGTGGCTCAGCCCCAGCATTTT.

The rearrangement uses TRBV4-3 and TRBJ2-3; TRBD2 aligns across 7 bases. The CDR3 totals 20 residues. In germline, CDR1 is LGHNA, CDR2 YSLEER. V lost 0 bases, J lost 0 bases, and 15 bases stayed unmatched. CDR3 in amino acids: CASSQDKGHLGRSSTDTQYF. The CDR3 coding sequence is TGCGCCAGCAGCCAAGACAAAGGACACCTCGGGAGGTCCAGCACAGATACGCAGTATTTT.

The V gene is TRBV30, the J gene TRBJ1-1; D ambiguous. Germline CDR1 and CDR2: GTSNPN and SVGIG (reference sequence). The ends were cut back, 4 bases at V and 5 bases at J, with 11 bases in the middle. This CDR3 spans 12 amino acids. The CDR3 region is CAWKNGGTEAFF. CDR3 DNA sequence: TGTGCCTGGAAGAATGGAGGGACTGAAGCTTTCTTT.

The chain's CDR3 is CASSLVNQGLAVAFF. CDR3 nucleotides: TGTGCCAGCAGCTTAGTAAACCAGGGGCTTGCGGTAGCTTTCTTT. J is TRBJ1-1 and V is TRBV7-2, with TRBD1 as a possible D gene (6 bases). CDR1 is SGHTA and CDR2 is FQGNSA in the germline V gene. The germline V and J ends were trimmed by 1 base and 10 bases, with 19 bases remaining between them. The CDR3 has 15 residues.

V gene TRBV2 combines with J gene TRBJ2-7; 7 bases line up with TRBD2. The CDR3 runs to 11 residues. V lost 5 bases and J lost 7; bases outside the gene matches: 2. The V gene's germline CDR1 is SNHLY and CDR2 FYNNEI. CDR3 region: CASSRGVEQYF. In DNA form, the CDR3 reads TGTGCCAGCAGTCGGGGGGTAGAGCAGTACTTC.

The V call is TRBV7-6, the J call TRBJ2-7, with 8 bases matching TRBD1. This CDR3 is built from 19 residues. Trimming cost V 5 bases and J 3 bases; bases outside gene matches: 21. Per the germline V gene, CDR1 is SGHVS and CDR2 is FNYEAQ. The CDR3 here is CASSPAGQGSWRAYYEQYF. DNA for the CDR3: TGTGCCAGCAGCCCAGCCGGACAGGGTTCGTGGCGGGCCTACTACGAGCAGTACTTC.

The gene calls are TRBV5-6 and TRBJ2-3, with 8 bases lining up with TRBD1. From germline, CDR1 is SGHDT and CDR2 YYEEEE. The CDR3 has 16 amino acids. J was trimmed by 0 bases and V by 0 bases; bases with no gene match: 3. CDR3 residues: CASSLGTGFSTDTQYF. CDR3 DNA sequence: TGTGCCAGCAGCTTGGGGACAGGGTTTAGCACAGATACGCAGTATTTT.

This sequence joins TRBV5-4 and TRBJ1-1, with D perhaps matching TRBD1 (5 bases). The CDR3 consists of 15 residues. From germline, CDR1 is SGHNT and CDR2 YYREEE (reference sequence). V was cut by 1 base and J by 5 bases, with 15 bases left in between. In DNA, the CDR3 is TGTGCCAGCAGCTTGTTTGGGCAGGGAGGAACTGAAGCTTTCTTT. Its translation is CASSLFGQGGTEAFF.

This rearrangement joins TRBV9 to TRBJ2-3, with TRBD2 identical over 8 bases. CDR1 and CDR2 (germline): SGDLS, YYNGEE. Germline trimming cut 1 base from V and 2 bases from J; bases unmatched to any gene: 12. There are 18 residues in the CDR3. The CDR3 nucleotides read TGTGCCAGCAGCGTACTGGCGGGGGGCACCTTTGTCACAGATACGCAGTATTTT. The encoded protein is CASSVLAGGTFVTDTQYF.

V gene TRBV7-2 combines with J gene TRBJ2-2; D is perhaps TRBD1 (5 bases). Germline V CDR1 and CDR2: SGHTA, FQGNSA. The CDR3 runs to 16 residues. Trimming removed 5 bases from V and 0 bases from J, with 13 bases in between. In DNA form, the CDR3 reads TGTGCCAGCAGCCCTTCAGGGTATGCGAACACCGGGGAGCTGTTTTTT. It translates to CASSPSGYANTGELFF.

This chain joins TRBV9 and TRBJ2-5; maybe TRBD2 (6 bases). V was pared by 0 bases and J by 4 bases, with 7 bases between. The CDR3 runs 13 residues. CDR1 is SGDLS and CDR2 is YYNGEE in the germline V gene. The CDR3 DNA sequence: TGTGCCAGCAGCGTAGACGGGGGAGAGACCCAGTACTTC. Translated: CASSVDGGETQYF.

The chain joins TRBV11-2 to TRBJ2-4; the match to TRBD2 covers 9 bases. The junction had 7 bases not matched to a gene; V was cut back by 4 bases and J by 3 bases. Germline V CDR1 and CDR2: SGHAT, FQNNGV. The CDR3 consists of 16 residues. The CDR3 DNA follows: TGTGCCAGCAGCTCTATAGCGGGAGAGGACAAAAACATTCAGTACTTC. Translated: CASSSIAGEDKNIQYF.

This CDR3 is CASSQDAATEAFF. The CDR3 DNA follows: TGCGCCAGCAGCCAAGATGCGGCCACTGAAGCTTTCTTT. The chain couples TRBV4-3 to TRBJ1-1; D not certain. This CDR3 has 13 residues. CDR1 and CDR2 (germline): LGHNA, YSLEER. V lost 0 bases, J lost 4 bases, and 6 bases lay in between.

The rearrangement joins TRBV6-5 to TRBJ1-3; maybe TRBD1 (5 bases). The CDR3 runs 15 residues. Germline V CDR1 and CDR2: MNHEY, SVGAGI. Between the trimmed V and J ends, which lost 2 bases and 0 bases, there was a span of 8 bases. DNA for the CDR3: TGTGCCAGCAGTTACCGGGGGAGCTCTGGAAACACCATATATTTT. It translates to CASSYRGSSGNTIYF.

The chain has TRBV19 and TRBJ1-1; D may be TRBD1 (6 bases). This CDR3 has 12 amino acids. V dropped 9 bases and J dropped 10 bases, with 18 bases sitting between them. Per germline, CDR1 LNHDA and CDR2 SQIVND (reference sequence). The CDR3 loop is CASTLPTGRAFF. The CDR3, as DNA: TGTGCCAGCACACTACCCACAGGGAGAGCTTTCTTT.

This chain joins TRBV7-9 and TRBJ2-1; D remains ambiguous. The CDR3 runs 16 residues. The germline V gene encodes CDR1 SEHNR and CDR2 FQNEAQ (reference sequence). V was cut by 2 bases and J by 0 bases, with 11 bases left in between. This CDR3 reads CASSLYSQVSYNEQFF. The CDR3 DNA reads as TGTGCCAGCAGCTTATACTCCCAGGTCTCCTACAATGAGCAGTTCTTC.

As for this clone: The CDR3 does not end in the conserved phenylalanine or tryptophan, so this is likely a read error. No DNA is shown, since the ends of the CDR3 on it are uncertain; the CDR3 is the one TCRdb lists. The V call is TRBV15, the J call TRBJ2-7; the D call of TRBD2 is as the table states it, not checked on the DNA. CDR1 and CDR2 from the germline V gene are LNHNV and YYDKDF (reference sequence). The CDR3 is 13 amino acids long, termini counted. The CDR3 loop reads CATSRVAGGNLRL.

This chain joins TRBV2 and TRBJ1-5; 7 bases agree with TRBD1. Germline V CDR1 and CDR2: SNHLY, FYNNEI. Trimming removed 3 bases from V and 9 bases from J; junction bases left unmatched: 11. The CDR3 is 15 residues long. The DNA for the CDR3 is TGTGCCAGCAGTGAGACCCCACAGGGGTTTGGGCCCCAGCATTTT. Residues: CASSETPQGFGPQHF. Combining the CDR3 with reference TRBV2 and TRBJ1-5 gives the whole variable domain EPEVTQTPSHQVTQMGQEVILRCVPISNHLYFYWYRQILGQKVEFLVSFYNNEISEKSEIFDDQFSVERPDGSNFTLKIRSTKLEDSAMYFCASSETPQGFGPQHFGDGTRLSIL.

This clone is a singleton in its sample. The rearrangement joins TRBV19 to TRBJ1-4; 8 nucleotides align to TRBD1. Per the germline V gene, CDR1 is LNHDA and CDR2 is SQIVND (reference sequence). This CDR3 region has 16 residues. The junction had 4 bases not matched to a gene; V was cut back by 3 bases and J by 1 base. The DNA for the CDR3 is TGTGCCAGTAGTATGAGCGGACAGGGAACTAATGAAAAACTGTTTTTT. The encoded protein is CASSMSGQGTNEKLFF.

This clone appeared a single time. The V call is TRBV19, the J call TRBJ1-2; D is perhaps TRBD1 (5 bases). The CDR3 length is 11 residues. V was trimmed by 8 bases and J by 9 bases, leaving 13 bases between them. The germline gives CDR1 LNHDA, CDR2 SQIVND (reference sequence). The CDR3: CASRKSGSYTF. The CDR3 nucleotides read TGTGCCAGTCGTAAGTCAGGGAGCTACACCTTC. The full variable domain, completed using reference TRBV19 and TRBJ1-2, is DGGITQSPKYLFRKEGQNVTLSCEQNLNHDAMYWYRQDPGQGLRLIYYSQIVNDFQKGDIAEGYSVSREKKESFPLTVTSAQKNPTAFYLCASRKSGSYTFGSGTRLTVV.

The genes are TRBV10-3 and TRBJ2-1, with D tentatively TRBD2 (7 bases). The CDR3 spans 15 residues. Trimming left V 3 bases short and J 3 bases short, with 12 bases between. The germline CDR1 and CDR2 sequences are ENHRY and SYGVKD. The CDR3: CAISDKGGGYNEQFF. The CDR3 nucleotides read TGTGCCATCAGTGATAAGGGGGGGGGCTACAATGAGCAGTTCTTC.